This T cell receptor beta chain is from a study of cytomegalovirus exposure and HLA in healthy donors. Across the whole study: Previous work identified roughly 120 million unique TCR beta sequences from around 200 million T cells. Points from the study as a whole: While the bulk of TCR sequences proved rare, some public TCRs turned up in many donors. A previous analysis found most TCR beta V segments productive roughly 87% or roughly 30% of the time. Reported performance of the classifier showed diagnosis of cytomegalovirus status with high specificity and sensitivity.

About this clone itself: Its antigen is as yet unknown.

The PCR ran on 60 Vbeta and 13 Jbeta primers. Generated by immunoSEQ multiplex PCR, the TCRdb table keeps only in-frame clones and is missing some. The top ten hold about 2.5% of the sample, which has some 180,000 clones, roughly 77% seen once. CDR1 and CDR2 (germline): WNHNN, SYGVQD (reference sequence). V dropped 3 bases and J dropped 0 bases, with 15 bases sitting between them. The CDR3 loop spans 16 amino acids. The chain carries TRBV10-1 and TRBJ2-7, with D perhaps TRBD1 (5 bases). The sequenced sample was PBMCs. The clonotype comes from a woman aged 25-40 years in good health and CMV-seropositive. CDR3 nucleotides: TGCGCCAGCAGTGATTCGCTAAGGGGAAGCTCCTACGAGCAGTACTTC. Translated, it gives CASSDSLRGSSYEQYF.